This TCR beta chain was found in a study of blood T cell repertoires in COVID-19. Study details: Samples representing acute and convalescent COVID-19 were sourced from the United States, Italy and Spain. PBMCs, B-cell-depleted T cells, or T cells provided the cDNA or gDNA that made up the material.

Source study methods: Estimates of nucleated cell counts were drawn from the amplification of reference gene primers. Assay: immunoSEQ multiplex PCR; the TCRdb copy retains only in-frame clones and omits some. V and J calls and clone size are as listed in that table; D and trimming were resolved from the DNA. The data contain 80,000 or so clones, 90% of them singletons. This CDR3 spans 17 amino acids. Germline trimming cut 5 bases from V and 0 bases from J; bases unmatched to any gene: 10. Germline V lookup: CDR1 SGHVS, CDR2 FQNEAQ. This rearrangement joins TRBV7-8 to TRBJ1-5, with 7 bases lining up with TRBD1. Source material: peripheral blood. This receptor was identified in a woman between 50 and 59 years old in a cohort sampled during active COVID-19. CDR3 loop: CASSLSDRPHSNQPQHF. CDR3 nucleotides: TGTGCCAGCAGCCTGTCGGACAGGCCACATAGCAATCAGCCCCAGCATTTT.